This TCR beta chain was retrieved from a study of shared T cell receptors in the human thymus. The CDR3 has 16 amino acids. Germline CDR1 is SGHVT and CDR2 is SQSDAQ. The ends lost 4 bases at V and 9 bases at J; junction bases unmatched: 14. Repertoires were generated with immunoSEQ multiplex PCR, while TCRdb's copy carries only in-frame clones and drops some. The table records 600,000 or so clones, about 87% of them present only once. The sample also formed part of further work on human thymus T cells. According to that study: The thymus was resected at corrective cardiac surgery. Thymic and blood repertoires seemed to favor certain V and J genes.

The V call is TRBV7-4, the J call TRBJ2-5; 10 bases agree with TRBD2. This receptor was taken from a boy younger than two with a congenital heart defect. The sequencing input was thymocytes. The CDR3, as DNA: TGTGCCAGCAGCTCCGTCAAGCGGGAGGGCCGGATGTCCCAGTACTTC. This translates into CASSSVKREGRMSQYF.